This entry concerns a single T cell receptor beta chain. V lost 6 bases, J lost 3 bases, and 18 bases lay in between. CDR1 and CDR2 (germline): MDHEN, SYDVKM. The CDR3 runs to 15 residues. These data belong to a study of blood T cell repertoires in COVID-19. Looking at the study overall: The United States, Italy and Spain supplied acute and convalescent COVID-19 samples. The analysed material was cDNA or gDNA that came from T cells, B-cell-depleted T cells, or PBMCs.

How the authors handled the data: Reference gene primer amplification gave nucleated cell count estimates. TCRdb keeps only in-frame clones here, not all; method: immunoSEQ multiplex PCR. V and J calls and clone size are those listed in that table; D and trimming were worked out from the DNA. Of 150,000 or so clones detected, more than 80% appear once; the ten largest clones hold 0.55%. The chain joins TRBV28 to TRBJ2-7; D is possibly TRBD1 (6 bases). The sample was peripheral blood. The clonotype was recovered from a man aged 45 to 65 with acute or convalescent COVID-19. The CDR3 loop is CASSRSGAGDYEQYV. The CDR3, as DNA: TGTGCCAGCAGCCGATCCGGGGCAGGGGACTACGAGCAGTACGTC.